This T cell receptor beta chain was profiled in a study of control samples from healthy donors and cancer patients. Method: immunoSEQ multiplex PCR; TCRdb's copy keeps in-frame clones and lacks some. The sample has about 83,000 clones; around 92% are singletons. The length of the CDR3 is 18 residues. Germline V gene data show CDR1 as MNHEY and CDR2 as SMNVEV (reference sequence). V was trimmed by 3 bases and J by 2 bases, leaving 23 bases between them. Material: blood. This receptor was obtained from a young man in good health. The V gene is TRBV27, the J gene TRBJ2-7, with a possible D match to TRBD2 (6 bases). The CDR3 is CASSFRTTNNLRAYEQYF. CDR3 coding DNA: TGTGCCAGCAGTTTCAGGACTACCAATAATTTGCGGGCCTACGAGCAGTACTTC.